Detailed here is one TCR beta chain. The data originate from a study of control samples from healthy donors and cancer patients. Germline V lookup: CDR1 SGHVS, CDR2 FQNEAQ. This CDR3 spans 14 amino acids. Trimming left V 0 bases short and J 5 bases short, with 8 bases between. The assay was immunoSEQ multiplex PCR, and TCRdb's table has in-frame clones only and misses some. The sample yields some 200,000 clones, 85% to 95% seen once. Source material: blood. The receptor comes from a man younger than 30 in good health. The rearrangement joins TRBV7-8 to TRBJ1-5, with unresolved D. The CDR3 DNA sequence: TGTGCCAGCAGCTTAGCGTGGAGAGATCAGCCCCAGCATTTT. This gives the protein CASSLAWRDQPQHF.